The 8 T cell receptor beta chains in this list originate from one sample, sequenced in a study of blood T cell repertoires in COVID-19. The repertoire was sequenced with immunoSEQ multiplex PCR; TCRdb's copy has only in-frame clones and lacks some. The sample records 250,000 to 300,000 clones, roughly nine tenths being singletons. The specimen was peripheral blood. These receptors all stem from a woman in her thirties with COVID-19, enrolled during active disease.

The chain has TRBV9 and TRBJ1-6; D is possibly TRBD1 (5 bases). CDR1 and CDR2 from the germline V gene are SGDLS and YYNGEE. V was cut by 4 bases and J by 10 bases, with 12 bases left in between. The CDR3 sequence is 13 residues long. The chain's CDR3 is CASSPGSGSPLHF. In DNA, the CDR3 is TGTGCCAGCAGCCCAGGGAGCGGGTCACCCCTCCACTTT.

CDR3 loop: CASSLIGATDTQYF. The DNA for the CDR3 is TGCGCCAGCAGCTTGATAGGGGCCACAGATACGCAGTATTTT. This chain uses TRBV5-1 with TRBJ2-3; a possible D gene is TRBD1 (5 bases). CDR3 length equals 14 residues. CDR1 SGHRS and CDR2 YFSETQ come from the germline V gene. V shed 1 base and J shed 2 bases, with 8 bases lying between them.

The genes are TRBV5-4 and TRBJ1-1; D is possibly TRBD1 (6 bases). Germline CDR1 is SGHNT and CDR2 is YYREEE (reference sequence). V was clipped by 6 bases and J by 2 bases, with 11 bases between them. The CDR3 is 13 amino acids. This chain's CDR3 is CASTGQPNTEAFF. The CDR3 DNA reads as TGTGCCAGCACCGGACAGCCAAACACTGAAGCTTTCTTT.

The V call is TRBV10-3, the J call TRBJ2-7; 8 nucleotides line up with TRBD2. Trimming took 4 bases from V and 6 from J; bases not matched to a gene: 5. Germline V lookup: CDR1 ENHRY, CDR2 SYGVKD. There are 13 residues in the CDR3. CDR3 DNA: TGTGCCATCAGTGGGGCGGGGGGTGCCGAGCAGTACTTC. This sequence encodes CAISGAGGAEQYF.

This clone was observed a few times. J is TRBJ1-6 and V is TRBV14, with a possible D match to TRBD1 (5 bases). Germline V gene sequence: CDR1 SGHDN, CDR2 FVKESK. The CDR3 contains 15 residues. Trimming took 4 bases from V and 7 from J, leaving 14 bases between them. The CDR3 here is CASSLLAGRNSPLHF. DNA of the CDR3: TGTGCCAGCAGCCTATTGGCAGGGAGGAATTCACCCCTCCACTTT.

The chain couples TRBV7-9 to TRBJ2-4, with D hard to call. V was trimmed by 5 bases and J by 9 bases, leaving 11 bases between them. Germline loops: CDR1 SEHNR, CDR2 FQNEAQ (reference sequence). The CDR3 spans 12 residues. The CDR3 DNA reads TGTGCCAGCAGCCCCGACTTCGGCATTCAGTACTTC. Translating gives CASSPDFGIQYF. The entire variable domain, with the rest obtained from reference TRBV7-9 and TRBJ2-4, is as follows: DTGVSQNPRHKITKRGQNVTFRCDPISEHNRLYWYRQTLGQGPEFLTYFQNEAQLEKSRLLSDRFSAERPKGSFSTLEIQRTEQGDSAMYLCASSPDFGIQYFGAGTRLSVL.

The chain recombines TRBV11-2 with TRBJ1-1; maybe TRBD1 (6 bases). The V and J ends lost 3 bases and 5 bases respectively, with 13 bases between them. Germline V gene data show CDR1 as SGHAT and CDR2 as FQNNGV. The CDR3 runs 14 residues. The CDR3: CASSFGGGGTEAFF. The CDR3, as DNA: TGTGCCAGCAGCTTTGGAGGGGGGGGGACTGAAGCTTTCTTT.

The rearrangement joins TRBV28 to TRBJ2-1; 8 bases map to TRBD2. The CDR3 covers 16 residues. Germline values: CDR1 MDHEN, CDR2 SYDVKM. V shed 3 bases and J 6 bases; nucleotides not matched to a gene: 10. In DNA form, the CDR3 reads TGTGCCAGCAGTTTTAGGGGACTAGGACCGATCAATGAGCAGTTCTTC. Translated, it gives CASSFRGLGPINEQFF.